What follows are 19 T cell receptor beta chains derived from one specimen sequenced in a study of T cells in tuberculosis (dated by TCRdb to 2017 to 2018). Libraries were constructed by the immunoSEQ multiplex PCR assay. This immuneACCESS table, as held by TCRdb, lists in-frame sequences with V and J called but not all clones. Of the missing ones, under half trace to an unresolved V gene in checked studies; the others have no known cause. A total of some 40,000 clones appear in this sample, nearly 97% of them only once. Clones ranked in the top ten supply around 3.5% of the sample. Sample: PBMCs. Receptor source: a donor aged 10-29 years with latent tuberculosis or without tuberculosis infection.

The chain recombines TRBV6-6 with TRBJ1-2, with a possible D match to TRBD1 (6 bases). V was cut by 6 bases and J by 9 bases, with 14 bases left in between. CDR1 and CDR2 (germline): MNHNY, SVGAGI (reference sequence). CDR3 length: 12 amino acids. CDR3 loop: CASSVTGQSYTF. The CDR3 bases are TGTGCCAGCAGCGTGACAGGCCAAAGCTACACCTTC.

The DNA of the CDR3 is TGTGCCAGCAGTTACGAGGGTTTACGGTTGGGCACTGAAGCTTTCTTT. Translated, it gives CASSYEGLRLGTEAFF. The rearrangement uses TRBV6-5 and TRBJ1-1; D unresolved. From germline, CDR1 is MNHEY and CDR2 SVGAGI. This CDR3 contains 16 residues. With 2 bases removed from V and 4 bases from J, the gap between germline ends came to 17 bases.

The CDR3 is CASSYVDSNYGYTF. The CDR3 bases are TGCGCCAGCAGCTACGTGGACAGCAACTATGGCTACACCTTC. The chain joins TRBV5-1 to TRBJ1-2; tentatively, D is TRBD1 (6 bases). The CDR3 runs to 14 residues. The germline CDR1 and CDR2 sequences are SGHRS and YFSETQ. V lost 3 bases and J 2 bases, leaving 11 bases between the germline ends.

J is TRBJ1-1 and V is TRBV5-6; no clear D. The CDR3 contains 13 residues. Germline V lookup: CDR1 SGHDT, CDR2 YYEEEE. Trimming took 0 bases from V and 8 from J, leaving 11 bases between them. CDR3 residues: CASSLAGSAEAFF. For the CDR3, the DNA is TGTGCCAGCAGCTTGGCGGGGTCAGCAGAAGCTTTCTTT.

The V call is TRBV5-1, the J call TRBJ2-3; D may be TRBD2 (7 bases). Trimming pared 0 bases from V and 3 bases from J, leaving 26 bases between. This CDR3 spans 20 amino acids. In germline, CDR1 is SGHRS, CDR2 YFSETQ. The CDR3 region is CASSLAVRDGGPYGTDTQYF. DNA for the CDR3: TGCGCCAGCAGCTTGGCCGTTCGGGACGGGGGGCCGTACGGAACAGATACGCAGTATTTT. Filled out from reference TRBV5-1 and TRBJ2-3, the complete variable domain reads KAGVTQTPRYLIKTRGQQVTLSCSPISGHRSVSWYQQTPGQGLQFLFEYFSETQRNKGNFPGRFSGRQFSNSRSEMNVSTLELGDSALYLCASSLAVRDGGPYGTDTQYFGPGTRLTVL.

The J gene is TRBJ1-4, the V gene TRBV7-6; 8 positions agree with TRBD1. Per the germline V gene, CDR1 is SGHVS and CDR2 is FNYEAQ. This CDR3 has 15 amino acids. The J segment lost 7 bases and the V segment lost 2 bases, leaving 6 bases of the junction unmatched. The CDR3 loop reads CASSLTGGEVEKLFF. CDR3 sequence (DNA): TGTGCCAGCAGCTTAACAGGGGGGGAGGTTGAAAAACTGTTTTTT.

The V and J genes are TRBV10-3 and TRBJ1-5; 8 nucleotides match TRBD1. Germline V gives CDR1 ENHRY, CDR2 SYGVKD. With V trimmed by 2 bases and J by 1 base, 10 bases remained unmatched. The CDR3 loop spans 18 amino acids. The CDR3 bases are TGTGCCATCAGTGAGAAGATCAGGGGGCTGGAAAGCAATCAGCCCCAGCATTTT. Amino acids: CAISEKIRGLESNQPQHF.

The V call is TRBV4-1, the J call TRBJ2-4; TRBD2 might be the D (5 bases). Trimming stripped 5 bases from V and 1 base from J, with 15 bases between. The CDR3 runs to 16 residues. Germline V gene sequence: CDR1 MGHRA, CDR2 YSYEKL. CDR3 loop: CASSAPGRDAKNIQYF. CDR3 DNA sequence: TGCGCCAGCAGCGCCCCGGGAAGGGATGCCAAAAACATTCAGTACTTC.

The chain couples TRBV10-2 to TRBJ2-1; no clear D gene. V lost 4 bases to trimming and J lost 15 bases, with 10 bases between them. The length of the CDR3 is 10 residues. CDR1 and CDR2 (germline): WSHSY, SAAADI. Written as DNA, the CDR3 is TGCGCCAGCAGTGGAGGAGAGTGGTTCTTC. Translated: CASSGGEWFF.

The CDR3 DNA is TGTGCCAGCAGCTTAAGCGGGGGGGCGGATGGCTACACCTTC. Translating it yields CASSLSGGADGYTF. V is TRBV7-6 and J is TRBJ1-2; possible D gene TRBD1, 6 bases. Trimming shortened V by 2 bases and J by 6 bases, and 13 bases separated the two germline ends. CDR3 length: 14 residues. CDR1 is SGHVS, CDR2 FNYEAQ, per germline.

The chain employs TRBV11-2 and TRBJ1-2, with TRBD1 as a possible D gene (6 bases). Germline V lookup: CDR1 SGHAT, CDR2 FQNNGV. This CDR3 region has 16 residues. V was pared by 5 bases and J by 8 bases, with 24 bases between. The CDR3 DNA sequence: TGTGCCAGCAGCCCATTCCTGGGGGCGGTCGACGACGGCTACACCTTC. Its protein product is CASSPFLGAVDDGYTF.

J is TRBJ1-5 and V is TRBV2; tentatively, D is TRBD1 (5 bases). This CDR3 contains 13 residues. V lost 4 bases and J 7 bases, leaving 11 bases between the germline ends. Germline loops: CDR1 SNHLY, CDR2 FYNNEI. The CDR3, as DNA: TGTGCCAGCAGTGCCGGCAGGGCCCAGCCCCAGCATTTT. Translating it yields CASSAGRAQPQHF.

The rearrangement joins TRBV25-1 to TRBJ2-3, with 8 nucleotides matching TRBD2. Germline loops: CDR1 MGHDK, CDR2 SYGVNS. The CDR3 covers 17 residues. The V and J ends lost 2 bases and 0 bases, in that order; junction bases with no gene match: 7. Written as DNA, the CDR3 is TGTGCCAGCAGTGAAGGGTCAGCGGGGGTTAGCACAGATACGCAGTATTTT. Protein: CASSEGSAGVSTDTQYF.

This clone was seen once. This chain joins TRBV2 and TRBJ1-6; 7 nucleotides align to TRBD1. Germline CDR1 is SNHLY and CDR2 is FYNNEI. Unmatched junction bases numbered 11, after V lost 11 bases and J lost 7 bases. The CDR3 extends over 14 amino acids. The CDR3 protein is CAVNLGDRNSPLHF. DNA of the CDR3: TGTGCCGTTAACCTTGGGGACAGAAATTCACCCCTCCACTTT.

The genes are TRBV11-2 and TRBJ2-4, with 12 bases aligning to TRBD2. Germline-derived CDR1 and CDR2 are SGHAT and FQNNGV. The CDR3 covers 18 residues. With V trimmed by 6 bases and J by 1 base, 10 bases remained unmatched. CDR3 residues: CASRRRGLAGSAKNIQYF. In nucleotides, the CDR3 is TGTGCCAGCAGACGCCGAGGACTAGCGGGGTCTGCCAAAAACATTCAGTACTTC.

The chain joins TRBV10-2 to TRBJ2-7; 13 bases agree with TRBD2. CDR3 size: 14 residues. Germline trimming cut 4 bases from V and 6 bases from J; bases unmatched to any gene: 3. Germline CDR1 is WSHSY and CDR2 is SAAADI. The CDR3 sequence: CASSATSGGIEQYF. The CDR3 DNA follows: TGCGCCAGCAGTGCGACTAGCGGGGGGATCGAGCAGTACTTC.

This chain uses TRBV11-2 with TRBJ1-1; perhaps TRBD1 as D (6 bases). V gave up 1 base and J gave up 1 base, with 10 bases separating them. Germline V gene sequence: CDR1 SGHAT, CDR2 FQNNGV. The CDR3 has 15 amino acids. CDR3 region: CASSLAPGANTEAFF. The CDR3 DNA reads TGTGCCAGCAGCTTAGCCCCAGGGGCGAACACTGAAGCTTTCTTT.

This chain uses TRBV28 with TRBJ1-5; 7 nucleotides match TRBD1. V was clipped by 4 bases and J by 2 bases; unmatched bases: 2. Germline V gene data show CDR1 as MDHEN and CDR2 as SYDVKM. This CDR3 has 14 residues. For the CDR3, the DNA is TGTGCCAGCAGTTGGCAGGGGGGCAATCAGCCCCAGCATTTT. It is translated as CASSWQGGNQPQHF.

The V gene is TRBV30, the J gene TRBJ1-5, with 7 bases matching TRBD1. Germline V gene data show CDR1 as GTSNPN and CDR2 as SVGIG (reference sequence). The CDR3 is made up of 13 amino acids. V lost 4 bases and J lost 6; bases outside the gene matches: 6. The CDR3 is CAWTGQRGQPQHF. The DNA for the CDR3 is TGTGCCTGGACGGGACAGAGAGGTCAGCCCCAGCATTTT.